This is a list of T cell receptor beta chains from one sample in a study of shared clonotypes between healthy human individuals. The method was immunoSEQ multiplex PCR; TCRdb's version includes in-frame clones alone and lacks a portion of them. The sample carries 2 million to 2.5 million clones, roughly 92% recorded once. The sequenced material came from naive CD4+ T cells from PBMCs. Every receptor here comes from a man aged 18-30 years in good health. Some clones in this sample may be carry-over from other donors' samples. CDR3s include the opening cysteine and the closing phenylalanine or tryptophan. The D gene is left open where the match is weak. For some rows the clone size is stated as once, few or many, or as a class when expanded; others skip it.

d_gene: -
v_gene: TRBV7-2
abundance: -
j_gene: TRBJ2-5
CDR3nt: TGTGCCAGCAGTCGTGGGAGCCAAGAGACCCAGTACTTC
CDR3aa: CASSRGSQETQYF

d_gene: -
v_gene: TRBV4-3
abundance: -
j_gene: TRBJ1-1
CDR3nt: TGCGCCAGCAGCCTCGGGGGGGATGGAGACACTGAAGCTTTCTTT
CDR3aa: CASSLGGDGDTEAFF

d_gene: -
v_gene: TRBV28
abundance: -
j_gene: TRBJ2-1
CDR3nt: TGTGCCAGCAGTTTCCGGGCTAGCGCTCCCTACAATGAGCAGTTCTTC
CDR3aa: CASSFRASAPYNEQFF

d_gene: -
v_gene: TRBV18
abundance: -
j_gene: TRBJ2-1
CDR3nt: TGTGCCAGCTCACCCCCGGAGGTGACTACCCGAAACAATGAGCAGTTCTTC
CDR3aa: CASSPPEVTTRNNEQFF

d_gene: -
v_gene: TRBV23-1
abundance: -
j_gene: TRBJ2-3
CDR3nt: TGCGCCAGCAGTCGCCCCGTAACAGATACGCAGTATTTT
CDR3aa: CASSRPVTDTQYF

d_gene: -
v_gene: TRBV9
abundance: -
j_gene: TRBJ2-1
CDR3nt: TGTGCCAGCAGCTCCCAGCAGGGGGGCCTCGGGGGTGAGCAGTTCTTC
CDR3aa: CASSSQQGGLGGEQFF

d_gene: -
v_gene: TRBV6-5
abundance: -
j_gene: TRBJ2-7
CDR3nt: TGTGCCAGCAGTTACTCACGTCGCTATCCCTACGAGCAGTACTTC
CDR3aa: CASSYSRRYPYEQYF

d_gene: TRBD1
v_gene: TRBV30
abundance: -
j_gene: TRBJ2-5
CDR3nt: TGTGCCTGGCGACAGGGGGCTCGGGAGACCCAGTACTTC
CDR3aa: CAWRQGARETQYF

d_gene: TRBD1
v_gene: TRBV19
abundance: -
j_gene: TRBJ2-7
CDR3nt: TGTGCCAGTAGTTTAGACAGGGGTTCCGGGGAGCAGTACTTC
CDR3aa: CASSLDRGSGEQYF

d_gene: -
v_gene: TRBV29-1
abundance: once
j_gene: TRBJ1-1
CDR3nt: TGCAGCGTCGCGACGGGGAGGACTGAAGCTTTCTTT
CDR3aa: CSVATGRTEAFF

d_gene: TRBD2
v_gene: TRBV11-3
abundance: -
j_gene: TRBJ2-7
CDR3nt: TGTGCCAGCAGCTTAGGCTCGGCTAGCGGACTCTACGAGCAGTACTTC
CDR3aa: CASSLGSASGLYEQYF

d_gene: -
v_gene: TRBV5-1
abundance: -
j_gene: TRBJ2-7
CDR3nt: TGCGCCAGCAGCTTGGACCGACAGGGACTCGAGCAGTACTTC
CDR3aa: CASSLDRQGLEQYF

d_gene: TRBD1
v_gene: TRBV19
abundance: -
j_gene: TRBJ1-5
CDR3nt: TGTGCCAGTAGTAAACTCAGAGACAGGGCGGGTCAGCCCCAGCATTTT
CDR3aa: CASSKLRDRAGQPQHF

d_gene: -
v_gene: TRBV5-1
abundance: -
j_gene: TRBJ2-3
CDR3nt: TGCGCCAGCAGCCAACAGGGCAGCACAGATACGCAGTATTTT
CDR3aa: CASSQQGSTDTQYF